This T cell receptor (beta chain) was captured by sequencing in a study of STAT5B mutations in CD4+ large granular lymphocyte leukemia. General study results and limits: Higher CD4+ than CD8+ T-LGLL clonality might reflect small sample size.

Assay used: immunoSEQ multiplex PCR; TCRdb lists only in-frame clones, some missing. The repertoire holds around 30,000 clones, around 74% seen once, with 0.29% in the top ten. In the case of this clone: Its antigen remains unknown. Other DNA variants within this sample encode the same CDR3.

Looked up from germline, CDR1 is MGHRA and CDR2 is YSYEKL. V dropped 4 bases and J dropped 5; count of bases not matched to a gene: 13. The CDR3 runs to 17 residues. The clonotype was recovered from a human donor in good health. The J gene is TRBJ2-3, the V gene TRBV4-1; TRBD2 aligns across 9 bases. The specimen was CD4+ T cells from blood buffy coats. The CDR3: CASSPTGLAGSGDTQYF. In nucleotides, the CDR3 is TGCGCCAGCAGCCCGACGGGGCTAGCGGGGTCGGGAGATACGCAGTATTTT.